Below are 29 T cell receptor beta chains sequenced from a single sample in a study of cytotoxic CD8 clonotypes in ibrutinib-treated CLL. Using immunoSEQ multiplex PCR, the repertoire was profiled, and TCRdb retains in-frame clones only, with some absent. Of about 200,000 clones in the sample, roughly 79% are singletons; the top ten hold 11%. The material sequenced was PBMCs, taken after 12 months of ibrutinib treatment. Receptors originate from a human donor with chronic lymphocytic leukemia.

V is TRBV7-6 and J is TRBJ2-3; 7 bases fit TRBD2. Losses at the gene ends were 5 bases for V and 3 bases for J; bases not matched to a gene: 8. The germline V gene has CDR1 SGHVS and CDR2 FNYEAQ. The CDR3 extends over 15 amino acids. The CDR3 bases are TGTGCCAGCAGCGGCGGGACTATGGCTACAGATACGCAGTATTTT. It specifies CASSGGTMATDTQYF.

The chain carries TRBV18 and TRBJ2-3, with D possibly matching TRBD1 (6 bases). This CDR3 is built from 15 residues. Per the germline V gene, CDR1 is KGHSH and CDR2 is LQKENI. V shed 5 bases and J shed 4 bases, with 16 bases lying between them. CDR3 amino acids: CASSTPSQGPDTQYF. DNA for the CDR3: TGTGCCAGCTCAACCCCCTCACAGGGTCCAGATACGCAGTATTTT.

The chain recombines TRBV29-1 with TRBJ2-7; 7 bases are a match to TRBD2. This CDR3 has 14 residues. With V trimmed by 5 bases and J by 0 bases, 7 bases remained unmatched. CDR1 is SQVTM, CDR2 ANQGSEA, per germline. CDR3 protein: CSVISGESSYEQYF. In DNA, the CDR3 is TGCAGCGTTATAAGCGGGGAGAGCTCCTACGAGCAGTACTTC.

V is TRBV18 and J is TRBJ2-3; 9 positions match TRBD2. The CDR3 consists of 15 residues. Germline V lookup: CDR1 KGHSH, CDR2 LQKENI. V lost 6 bases to trimming and J lost 5 bases; unmatched junction nucleotides: 9. CDR3 sequence reads: CASSDGTAGGDTQYF. CDR3 bases: TGTGCCAGCTCCGACGGAACAGCGGGGGGAGATACGCAGTATTTT.

The rearrangement uses TRBV6-5 and TRBJ2-1, with D possibly matching TRBD2 (5 bases). V dropped 0 bases and J dropped 9 bases, with 9 bases sitting between them. The germline V gene has CDR1 MNHEY and CDR2 SVGAGI. The CDR3 extends over 13 amino acids. CDR3 sequence reads: CASSYSSGTEQFF. The CDR3 DNA is TGTGCCAGCAGTTACTCGTCGGGAACTGAGCAGTTCTTC.

This clone came up once. This chain connects TRBV2 to TRBJ2-1, with D tentatively TRBD1 (5 bases). V was clipped by 4 bases and J by 6 bases, with 10 bases between them. Germline-derived CDR1 and CDR2 are SNHLY and FYNNEI. This CDR3 has 13 amino acids. The CDR3 loop reads CASSGRVANEQFF. The CDR3 DNA reads as TGTGCCAGCAGTGGCAGGGTGGCCAATGAGCAGTTCTTC.

The gene calls are TRBV7-8 and TRBJ2-7; D is perhaps TRBD1 or TRBD2 (7 bases each). This CDR3 region has 15 residues. Germline V gives CDR1 SGHVS, CDR2 FQNEAQ. V dropped 5 bases and J dropped 6 bases, with 20 bases sitting between them. CDR3 nucleotide sequence: TGTGCCAGCAGCACCATTCCCAGGGGGAGGGTCGAGCAGTACTTC. It codes for CASSTIPRGRVEQYF.

Concerning this clone itself: The sample contains more than one DNA sequence encoding this CDR3. The chain joins TRBV9 to TRBJ2-7; 13 bases agree with TRBD2. Germline V gives CDR1 SGDLS, CDR2 YYNGEE. Unmatched junction bases numbered 2, after V lost 3 bases and J lost 2 bases. This CDR3 is built from 15 residues. The CDR3 reads CASSAGLAGTYEQYF. The CDR3 nucleotides are TGTGCCAGCAGCGCGGGACTAGCGGGGACCTACGAGCAGTACTTC.

CDR3 in DNA: TGTGCCAGCAGCTTAAACCCCGGGCACGAGCAGTACTTC. Protein product: CASSLNPGHEQYF. The chain has TRBV7-3 and TRBJ2-7, with D hard to call. Trimming left V 1 base short and J 5 bases short, with 9 bases between. Looked up from germline, CDR1 is SGHTA and CDR2 is FQGTGA. The CDR3 is made up of 13 amino acids. The full variable domain, with the rest looked up from reference TRBV7-3 and TRBJ2-7, is GAGVSQTPSNKVTEKGKYVELRCDPISGHTALYWYRQSLGQGPEFLIYFQGTGAADDSGLPNDRFFAVRPEGSVSTLKIQRTERGDSAVYLCASSLNPGHEQYFGPGTRLTVT.

The chain carries TRBV9 and TRBJ2-2, with D hard to call. The CDR3 contains 15 residues. CDR1 and CDR2 (germline): SGDLS, YYNGEE. V gave up 4 bases and J gave up 0 bases, with 10 bases separating them. The CDR3 DNA follows: TGTGCCAGCAGCCTATTGTACACGAACACCGGGGAGCTGTTTTTT. Residues: CASSLLYTNTGELFF.

This sequence joins TRBV2 and TRBJ2-1; 10 bases map to TRBD2. Germline-derived CDR1 and CDR2 are SNHLY and FYNNEI. The CDR3 is made up of 14 amino acids. Losses at the gene ends were 7 bases for V and 4 bases for J; bases not matched to a gene: 4. DNA of the CDR3: TGTGCCAGCACCCAGCGGGAGGGGTACAATGAGCAGTTCTTC. Amino acids: CASTQREGYNEQFF.

In its sample, this clone was seen a few times. The chain joins TRBV28 to TRBJ1-5, with D unresolved. Trimming took off 7 bases at V and 2 bases at J, with 3 bases between the two ends. This CDR3 comprises 11 residues. Germline assignment: CDR1 MDHEN and CDR2 SYDVKM. In DNA, the CDR3 is TGTGCCAGCACGGGCAATCAGCCCCAGCATTTT. Translation gives CASTGNQPQHF.

This rearrangement joins TRBV14 to TRBJ2-4, with 8 bases matching TRBD2. Germline CDR1 reads SGHDN; CDR2 reads FVKESK. V was pared by 0 bases and J by 7 bases, with 11 bases of the junction left unmatched. This CDR3 contains 17 residues. CDR3 in DNA: TGTGCCAGCAGCCAAGAGGCGGATAGCGGGACTTCCAACATTCAGTACTTC. Translating gives CASSQEADSGTSNIQYF.

The CDR3 bases are TGTGCCAGCTCACCAACTTCCCACAATGAGCAGTTCTTC. Protein: CASSPTSHNEQFF. The chain uses TRBV18 and TRBJ2-1; D gene unclear. The CDR3 length is 13 residues. From germline, CDR1 is KGHSH and CDR2 LQKENI. The V gene lost 2 bases and the J gene lost 5 bases, with 7 bases spanning the gap. The complete variable domain, with remaining parts taken from reference TRBV18 and TRBJ2-1, reads NAGVMQNPRHLVRRRGQEARLRCSPMKGHSHVYWYRQLPEEGLKFMVYLQKENIIDESGMPKERFSAEFPKEGPSILRIQQVVRGDSAAYFCASSPTSHNEQFFGPGTRLTVL.

The J gene is TRBJ2-1, the V gene TRBV15; no clear D gene. Per germline, CDR1 LNHNV and CDR2 YYDKDF (reference sequence). Trimming shortened V by 1 base and J by 8 bases, and 6 bases separated the two germline ends. The CDR3 extends over 12 amino acids. Here the CDR3 DNA reads TGTGCCACCAGCAGAGTCGTGGATGAGCAGTTCTTC. Its translation is CATSRVVDEQFF.

The chain couples TRBV7-8 to TRBJ2-7; perhaps TRBD1 as D (5 bases). CDR3 length equals 16 residues. Germline CDR1 is SGHVS and CDR2 is FQNEAQ. The V end was cut by 4 bases, the J end by 2 bases, with 18 bases between. As DNA, the CDR3 is TGTGCCAGCAGCTGGGGCGTAAGGGGTGGGGCCTACGAGCAGTACTTC. As protein: CASSWGVRGGAYEQYF.

The gene calls are TRBV2 and TRBJ2-6; a weak D match, TRBD1 (5 bases). CDR3 length: 15 residues. V was pared by 7 bases and J by 0 bases, with 10 bases between. Germline V gives CDR1 SNHLY, CDR2 FYNNEI. The chain's CDR3 is CASKQATSGANVLTF. Here the CDR3 DNA reads TGTGCCAGCAAACAGGCCACCTCTGGGGCCAACGTCCTGACTTTC. Complete variable domain (other parts from reference TRBV2 and TRBJ2-6): EPEVTQTPSHQVTQMGQEVILRCVPISNHLYFYWYRQILGQKVEFLVSFYNNEISEKSEIFDDQFSVERPDGSNFTLKIRSTKLEDSAMYFCASKQATSGANVLTFGAGSRLTVL.

The J gene is TRBJ1-4, the V gene TRBV6-1, with D possibly matching TRBD1 (5 bases). V gave up 1 base and J gave up 6 bases, with 9 bases separating them. The germline CDR1 and CDR2 sequences are MNHNS and SASEGT. The CDR3 runs to 14 residues. For the CDR3, the DNA is TGTGCCAGCAGTGAAGGGGACGGGCATGAAAAACTGTTTTTT. Its protein product is CASSEGDGHEKLFF.

In this sample, this clone turned up many times. The chain links TRBV30 to TRBJ2-7; 11 bases are shared with TRBD2. The length of the CDR3 is 14 residues. Germline V CDR1 and CDR2: GTSNPN, SVGIG (reference sequence). V shed 8 bases and J 2 bases; nucleotides not matched to a gene: 8. In DNA form, the CDR3 reads TGTGCCGGTAAAACTAGCGGGGGACCCTACGAGCAGTACTTC. Translation gives CAGKTSGGPYEQYF. Complete variable domain (other parts from reference TRBV30 and TRBJ2-7): SQTIHQWPATLVQPVGSPLSLECTVEGTSNPNLYWYRQAAGRGLQLLFYSVGIGQISSEVPQNLSASRPQDRQFILSSKKLLLSDSGFYLCAGKTSGGPYEQYFGPGTRLTVT.

The chain joins TRBV9 to TRBJ1-2, with TRBD1 identical over 7 bases. This CDR3 contains 18 residues. V was pared by 4 bases and J by 9 bases, with 24 bases of the junction left unmatched. In germline, CDR1 is SGDLS, CDR2 YYNGEE. The CDR3 sequence: CASSPRRATQGLKWSYTF. The CDR3 DNA sequence: TGTGCCAGCAGCCCCCGTAGAGCAACACAGGGGCTTAAATGGAGCTACACCTTC.

The chain joins TRBV6-5 to TRBJ2-5; 8 bases agree with TRBD2. CDR1 is MNHEY, CDR2 SVGAGI, per germline. The CDR3 runs to 15 residues. Trimming at V came to 5 bases and at J to 5 bases, leaving 10 bases not matched to a gene. The DNA for the CDR3 is TGTGCCAGCAGTGCTCCCGGGACTAGAGGGGAGACCCAGTACTTC. This translates into CASSAPGTRGETQYF.

Many counts were recorded for this clone. The V gene is TRBV19, the J gene TRBJ1-5, with D possibly being TRBD1 (5 bases). V was trimmed by 3 bases and J by 9 bases, leaving 18 bases between them. Per germline, CDR1 LNHDA and CDR2 SQIVND (reference sequence). CDR3 length: 15 residues. CDR3 DNA: TGTGCCAGTAGTATCAGGGTACTGGGTGGTAGGCCCCAGCATTTT. Encoded protein: CASSIRVLGGRPQHF.

This clone was seen a single time. The chain is built from TRBV18 and TRBJ2-4; 10 bases align to TRBD1. V was pared by 6 bases and J by 7 bases, with 9 bases of the junction left unmatched. This CDR3 is 15 amino acids long. The germline V gene encodes CDR1 KGHSH and CDR2 LQKENI. The CDR3 nucleotides are TGTGCCAGCTCGCCGACTGGACAGGGGGGGAACATTCAGTACTTC. The encoded protein is CASSPTGQGGNIQYF.

This sequence joins TRBV11-2 and TRBJ1-2; TRBD1 might be the D (6 bases). This CDR3 has 14 residues. Germline CDR1 and CDR2: SGHAT and FQNNGV. V was trimmed by 1 base and J by 6 bases, leaving 12 bases between them. CDR3 sequence (DNA): TGTGCCAGCAGCTTAGGCAGGGGAGGCCATGGCTACACCTTC. It codes for CASSLGRGGHGYTF.

In its sample, this clone was seen a few times. The chain joins TRBV29-1 to TRBJ1-5; a weak D match, TRBD1 (5 bases). Germline CDR1 is SQVTM and CDR2 is ANQGSEA. The V gene lost 4 bases and the J gene lost 3 bases, with 10 bases spanning the gap. This CDR3 has 13 residues. The CDR3 here is CSVAGDFNQPQHF. DNA for the CDR3: TGCAGCGTTGCCGGGGACTTCAATCAGCCCCAGCATTTT.

The chain uses TRBV6-1 and TRBJ1-2, with unresolved D. The ends were cut back, 2 bases at V and 6 bases at J, with 10 bases in the middle. Looked up from germline, CDR1 is MNHNS and CDR2 is SASEGT. The CDR3 has 13 residues. CDR3 amino acids: CASSEWVENGYTF. CDR3 DNA: TGTGCCAGCAGTGAATGGGTCGAGAATGGCTACACCTTC.

The chain joins TRBV7-2 to TRBJ1-2; tentatively, D is TRBD1 (5 bases). Germline V gene data show CDR1 as SGHTA and CDR2 as FQGNSA. The CDR3 is 15 amino acids. The ends were cut back, 6 bases at V and 4 bases at J, with 18 bases in the middle. The CDR3 reads CASSPLGGGAYGYTF. CDR3 bases: TGTGCCAGCAGTCCCCTGGGGGGGGGAGCCTATGGCTACACCTTC.

This chain joins TRBV7-9 and TRBJ2-7, with a possible D match to TRBD1 (6 bases). The CDR3 runs to 14 residues. Germline V CDR1 and CDR2: SEHNR, FQNEAQ (reference sequence). V was clipped by 4 bases and J by 0 bases, with 10 bases between them. This CDR3 reads CASSSLDSSYEQYF. CDR3 sequence (DNA): TGTGCCAGCAGCTCTTTGGACAGCTCCTACGAGCAGTACTTC. The full variable domain, rest sourced from reference TRBV7-9 and TRBJ2-7, is DTGVSQNPRHKITKRGQNVTFRCDPISEHNRLYWYRQTLGQGPEFLTYFQNEAQLEKSRLLSDRFSAERPKGSFSTLEIQRTEQGDSAMYLCASSSLDSSYEQYFGPGTRLTVT.

The rearrangement links TRBV11-1 to TRBJ2-7; D gene uncertain. CDR3 length: 13 residues. CDR1 and CDR2 from the germline V gene are SGHAT and FQDESV (reference sequence). The V gene lost 2 bases and the J gene lost 7 bases, with 12 bases spanning the gap. CDR3 nucleotides: TGTGCCAGCAGCTTAAATCTGGGGTCTGAGCAGTACTTC. Its translation is CASSLNLGSEQYF.